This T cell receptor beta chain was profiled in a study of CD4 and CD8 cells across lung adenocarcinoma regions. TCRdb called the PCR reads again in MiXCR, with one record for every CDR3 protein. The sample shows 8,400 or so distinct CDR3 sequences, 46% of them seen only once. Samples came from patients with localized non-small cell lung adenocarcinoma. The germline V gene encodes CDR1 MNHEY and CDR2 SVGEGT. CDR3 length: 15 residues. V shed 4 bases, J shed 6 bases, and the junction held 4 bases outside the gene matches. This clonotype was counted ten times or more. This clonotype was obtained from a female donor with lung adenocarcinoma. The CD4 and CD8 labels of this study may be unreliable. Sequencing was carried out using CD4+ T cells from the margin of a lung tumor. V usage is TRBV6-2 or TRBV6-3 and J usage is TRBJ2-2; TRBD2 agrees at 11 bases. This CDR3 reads CASSSLSGRAGELFF. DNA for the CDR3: TGTGCCAGCAGTTCCCTTAGCGGGAGGGCCGGGGAGCTGTTTTTT.